The present entry profiles one TCR beta chain with its context. The data originate from a study of shared clonotypes between healthy human individuals. This CDR3 contains 15 residues. Per germline, CDR1 LNHNV and CDR2 YYDKDF (reference sequence). V trimming: 1 base; J trimming: 7 bases; junction bases outside the gene matches: 9. Naive CD8 isolation took CD45RO-negative cells positively selected for CCR7 and excluded terminally differentiated effector memory CD45RA+ cells. Sequencing used immunoSEQ multiplex PCR; TCRdb keeps in-frame clones, though not all of them. The sample contains about 2.2 million clones, roughly 95% of which appear only once.

The clonotype originates from a man aged 18 to 35 in good health. Some clones in this sample may be carry-over from other donors' samples. The rearrangement uses TRBV15 and TRBJ1-2, with 7 bases aligning to TRBD1. The sequencing input was naive CD8+ T cells from PBMCs. CDR3 in DNA: TGTGCCACCAGCAGAGTTCCCAGGGGGATAAGTGGCTACACCTTC. This codes for CATSRVPRGISGYTF.